The 31 T cell receptor beta chains listed next were all sequenced from one sample in a study of human T cells and chemical hapten exposure. The time point denotes: pre-sensitization, week 0. The treatment was: therapeutic diphenylcyclopropenone sensitization with weekly scalp DPC. TCRdb re-analysed the RACE reads in MiXCR, keeping a single row per CDR3 protein. The table includes about 270,000 distinct CDR3 sequences, around 7% detected once. The sample in question was whole blood, obtained in connection with sensitization to the hapten diphenylcyclopropenone (DPC). The receptor set was obtained from a man in his late teens or twenties with alopecia areata. Some clones in this sample may be carry-over from other donors' samples.

This chain connects TRBV7-2 to TRBJ2-5, with 14 bases fitting TRBD2. Germline CDR1 is SGHTA and CDR2 is FQGNSA. V trimming: 0 bases; J trimming: 5 bases; junction bases outside the gene matches: 2. The CDR3 has 16 residues. The CDR3 loop is CASSLAGLAGDETQYF. The CDR3, as DNA: TGTGCCAGCAGCTTAGCGGGACTAGCGGGGGATGAGACCCAGTACTTC. The entire variable domain, with the rest obtained from reference TRBV7-2 and TRBJ2-5, is as follows: GAGVSQSPSNKVTEKGKDVELRCDPISGHTALYWYRQSLGQGLEFLIYFQGNSAPDKSGLPSDRFSAERTGGSVSTLTIQRTQQEDSAVYLCASSLAGLAGDETQYFGPGTRLLVL.

The chain couples TRBV12-3 or TRBV12-4 to TRBJ2-3; D is perhaps TRBD1 or TRBD2 (5 bases each). V shed 6 bases and J shed 7 bases, with 14 bases lying between them. This CDR3 is 13 amino acids long. CDR3 residues: CASRGTGGNTQYF. Here the CDR3 DNA reads TGTGCCAGCAGGGGGACCGGCGGAAATACGCAGTATTTT.

In its sample, this clonotype was seen a few times. The chain has TRBV3-1 and TRBJ1-1; no reliable D call. The CDR3 is made up of 16 amino acids. The germline CDR1 and CDR2 sequences are LGHDT and YNNKEL (reference sequence). Trimming stripped 4 bases from V and 1 base from J, with 16 bases between. DNA for the CDR3: TGTGCCAGCAGCCTTCGGGTATGGTCGAAGAACACTGAAGCTTTCTTT. The encoded protein is CASSLRVWSKNTEAFF.

V gene TRBV28 combines with J gene TRBJ2-7; no clear D. V was cut by 2 bases and J by 6 bases, with 14 bases left in between. The germline CDR1 and CDR2 sequences are MDHEN and SYDVKM. The CDR3 runs 14 residues. CDR3 residues: CASSLQSPWGEQYF. DNA of the CDR3: TGTGCCAGCAGTTTACAATCACCCTGGGGCGAGCAGTACTTC. Using reference TRBV28 and TRBJ2-7 for the parts outside the CDR3, the full variable domain is DVKVTQSSRYLVKRTGEKVFLECVQDMDHENMFWYRQDPGLGLRLIYFSYDVKMKEKGDIPEGYSVSREKKERFSLILESASTNQTSMYLCASSLQSPWGEQYFGPGTRLTVT.

This chain uses TRBV7-2 with TRBJ2-3, with 7 positions matching TRBD2. In germline, CDR1 is SGHTA, CDR2 FQGNSA. Trimming removed 5 bases from V and 2 bases from J; junction bases left unmatched: 10. There are 16 residues in the CDR3. CDR3 sequence (DNA): TGTGCCAGCAGCGGGGGGGAGCGGGCCTTCACAGATACGCAGTATTTT. The encoded protein is CASSGGERAFTDTQYF.

This clonotype has more than one count but fewer than ten. This chain uses TRBV5-1 with TRBJ2-7; D perhaps matches TRBD1 (5 bases). Germline V gene data show CDR1 as SGHRS and CDR2 as YFSETQ. V shed 0 bases and J shed 6 bases, with 7 bases lying between them. This CDR3 is built from 12 residues. The CDR3 nucleotides read TGCGCCAGCAGCTTGGAAGGGGCCGAGCAGTACGTC. Protein sequence: CASSLEGAEQYV.

V and J are TRBV6-6 and TRBJ2-2, with D possibly TRBD1 on 5 matching bases. The V end was cut by 7 bases, the J end by 5 bases, with 8 bases between. This CDR3 spans 12 amino acids. Germline CDR1 MNHNY, CDR2 SVGAGI (reference sequence). Here the CDR3 reads CASNQGTGELFF. The CDR3 bases are TGTGCCAGCAATCAGGGTACCGGGGAGCTGTTTTTT.

This clonotype occurred a few times. This chain joins TRBV7-2 and TRBJ1-5, with TRBD1 matching 10 bases. Germline-derived CDR1 and CDR2 are SGHTA and FQGNSA. The CDR3 loop spans 14 amino acids. J was trimmed by 6 bases and V by 6 bases; bases with no gene match: 5. The CDR3 here is CASSQRQGAQPQHF. The CDR3 nucleotides are TGTGCCAGCAGTCAAAGACAGGGGGCTCAGCCCCAGCATTTT.

This clonotype was picked up a small number of times. V and J are TRBV7-3 and TRBJ2-1; TRBD2 agrees at 12 bases. V lost 5 bases to trimming and J lost 0 bases; unmatched junction nucleotides: 5. The length of the CDR3 is 17 residues. The V gene's germline CDR1 is SGHTA and CDR2 FQGTGA. This CDR3 is CASSASGGVSSYNEQFF. CDR3 bases: TGTGCCAGCAGCGCTAGCGGGGGGGTCAGCTCCTACAATGAGCAGTTCTTC. Filled out from reference TRBV7-3 and TRBJ2-1, the complete variable domain reads GAGVSQTPSNKVTEKGKYVELRCDPISGHTALYWYRQSLGQGPEFLIYFQGTGAADDSGLPNDRFFAVRPEGSVSTLKIQRTERGDSAVYLCASSASGGVSSYNEQFFGPGTRLTVL.

The sample holds a few counts of this clonotype. The rearrangement links TRBV7-9 to TRBJ2-3, with D maybe TRBD1 (5 bases). With 8 bases removed from V and 2 bases from J, the gap between germline ends came to 14 bases. The CDR3 loop spans 14 amino acids. From germline, CDR1 is SEHNR and CDR2 FQNEAQ (reference sequence). The CDR3 DNA reads TGTGCCAGCGGACCTACAGGAGACACAGATACGCAGTATTTT. It translates to CASGPTGDTDTQYF.

This clonotype was detected only a few times. This chain joins TRBV6-1 and TRBJ2-2, with no clear D. Germline V lookup: CDR1 MNHNS, CDR2 SASEGT. V lost 2 bases, J lost 0 bases, and 10 bases lay in between. The CDR3 has 16 residues. Written as DNA, the CDR3 is TGTGCCAGCAGTGAACTATCGGAACCGAACACCGGGGAGCTGTTTTTT. Amino acids: CASSELSEPNTGELFF.

V and J are TRBV27 and TRBJ2-1, with D perhaps matching TRBD1 (5 bases). The CDR3 length is 14 residues. CDR1 is MNHEY and CDR2 is SMNVEV in the germline V gene (reference sequence). V was shortened by 5 bases and J by 7 bases, with 15 bases between the two germline ends. The CDR3 reads CASSIETEANEQFF. The CDR3 bases are TGTGCCAGCAGTATTGAGACAGAAGCAAATGAGCAGTTCTTC.

The CDR3 nucleotides are TGCAGTGCTAGAGTGTCGGGGGGGAAAACTGAAGCTTTCTTT. Its protein is CSARVSGGKTEAFF. The gene calls are TRBV20-1 and TRBJ1-1, with a weak D call TRBD1 (5 bases). CDR3 size: 14 residues. Trimming shortened V by 1 base and J by 5 bases, and 14 bases separated the two germline ends. Germline assignment: CDR1 DFQATT and CDR2 SNEGSKA (reference sequence).

This clonotype was seen more than once but under ten times. This sequence joins TRBV6-5 and TRBJ2-2, with 13 bases aligning to TRBD2. CDR3 length: 16 amino acids. Trimming at V came to 6 bases and at J to 4 bases, leaving 5 bases not matched to a gene. Germline V CDR1 and CDR2: MNHEY, SVGAGI. CDR3 in amino acids: CASSLGLAGRTGELFF. The CDR3 DNA reads TGTGCCAGCAGCCTGGGACTAGCGGGGCGCACCGGGGAGCTGTTTTTT.

This clonotype has a handful of counts. The chain employs TRBV6-6 and TRBJ2-5, with a possible D match to TRBD2 (6 bases). Looked up from germline, CDR1 is MNHNY and CDR2 is SVGAGI (reference sequence). V lost 5 bases and J 1 base, leaving 14 bases between the germline ends. The CDR3 consists of 15 residues. This CDR3 reads CASSHGGTFQETQYF. The CDR3 DNA is TGTGCCAGCAGTCACGGGGGAACCTTCCAAGAGACCCAGTACTTC.

This clonotype was seen a few times. The chain carries TRBV6-2 or TRBV6-3 and TRBJ1-5; tentative D call: TRBD1 (5 bases). The CDR3 covers 17 residues. V was trimmed by 0 bases and J by 0 bases, leaving 12 bases between them. Germline V lookup: CDR1 MNHEY, CDR2 SVGEGT. The CDR3 nucleotides read TGTGCCAGCAGTTACTCGATGAGGGGCTCTAGCAATCAGCCCCAGCATTTT. Amino acid sequence: CASSYSMRGSSNQPQHF.

This clonotype came up a few times. This chain uses TRBV20-1 with TRBJ2-2; D perhaps matches TRBD1 (5 bases). Germline assignment: CDR1 DFQATT and CDR2 SNEGSKA (reference sequence). Trimming removed 0 bases at V and 7 bases at J, with 12 bases between. The CDR3 spans 14 residues. In nucleotides, the CDR3 is TGCAGTGCTAGAGAATCCGCAGGACACGGGGAGCTGTTTTTT. Translated, it gives CSARESAGHGELFF.

This clonotype was observed a few times. The chain is built from TRBV27 and TRBJ2-5, with TRBD2 matching 9 bases. Germline V gives CDR1 MNHEY, CDR2 SMNVEV (reference sequence). This CDR3 region has 18 residues. V shed 5 bases, J shed 0 bases, and the junction held 13 bases outside the gene matches. The CDR3 sequence: CASSTSPGLALYQETQYF. As DNA, the CDR3 is TGTGCCAGCAGTACGAGCCCGGGACTAGCATTATACCAAGAGACCCAGTACTTC.

The V gene is TRBV2, the J gene TRBJ2-3; D may match TRBD1 or TRBD2 (5 bases each). Trimming removed 4 bases from V and 2 bases from J, with 13 bases in between. Germline CDR1 SNHLY, CDR2 FYNNEI. The CDR3 runs to 15 residues. The CDR3 sequence is CASSGIGATTDTQYF. In DNA form, the CDR3 reads TGTGCCAGCAGTGGGATCGGGGCTACCACAGATACGCAGTATTTT.

This clonotype was found a few times. The chain uses TRBV5-5 and TRBJ1-5; D not certain. The CDR3 has 18 residues. The V end was cut by 0 bases, the J end by 2 bases, with 18 bases between. Germline CDR1 is SGHKS and CDR2 is YYEKEE (reference sequence). The CDR3 DNA reads TGTGCCAGCAGCTTGGATGGGGAACGAGCTAGGCGCAATCAGCCCCAGCATTTT. It yields the protein CASSLDGERARRNQPQHF.

The rearrangement links TRBV12-3 or TRBV12-4 to TRBJ1-6, with a possible D match to TRBD1 (6 bases). V was shortened by 1 base and J by 11 bases, with 12 bases between the two germline ends. CDR3 length equals 14 residues. CDR3 sequence: CASSLGQASTPLHF. CDR3 bases: TGTGCCAGCAGTTTAGGACAGGCTTCAACACCCCTCCACTTT.

This clonotype was detected only a few times. CDR3 coding DNA: TGTGCCAGCAGCCAAGCGGCGGCCTATGGCTACACCTTC. Translating it yields CASSQAAAYGYTF. The rearrangement joins TRBV5-6 to TRBJ1-2; the D is unclear. Germline V gene sequence: CDR1 SGHDT, CDR2 YYEEEE. This CDR3 has 13 residues. The V end was cut by 4 bases, the J end by 4 bases, with 11 bases between.

This clonotype came up many times. The chain is built from TRBV4-3 and TRBJ1-1; 7 bases match TRBD1. V gave up 3 bases and J gave up 8 bases; unmatched junction bases: 6. Germline-derived CDR1 and CDR2 are LGHNA and YSLEER. The CDR3 contains 13 residues. The CDR3 protein is CASSQTPGQEAFF. The CDR3 bases are TGCGCCAGCAGCCAGACCCCGGGACAGGAAGCTTTCTTT.

This clonotype was recorded at least ten times. The chain employs TRBV12-3 or TRBV12-4 and TRBJ1-1; D unclear. Trimming left V 6 bases short and J 10 bases short, with 12 bases between. The CDR3 sequence is 11 residues long. The CDR3 nucleotides read TGTGCCAGCAGCGTCACGGGCAGAGCTTTCTTT. This codes for CASSVTGRAFF.

The gene calls are TRBV12-3 or TRBV12-4 and TRBJ1-5; 8 nucleotides align to TRBD1. CDR3 length: 20 residues. J gave up 2 bases and V 4 bases, and 19 bases lay outside the gene matches. CDR3 in DNA: TGTGCCAGCAGTTCAGACCGGACAGGGAAAACGATTTTGGGCAATCAGCCCCAGCATTTT. Translated: CASSSDRTGKTILGNQPQHF.

The rearrangement joins TRBV7-9 to TRBJ1-5, with D perhaps TRBD1 (6 bases). The germline gives CDR1 SEHNR, CDR2 FQNEAQ (reference sequence). The V end lost 3 bases, the J end lost 7 bases, and 13 bases lay between the germline ends. This CDR3 is 14 amino acids long. For the CDR3, the DNA is TGTGCCAGCAGCTTGGACAGCCCCAGGCAGCCCCAGCATTTT. Its translation: CASSLDSPRQPQHF.

This clonotype was counted between two and nine times. The V gene is TRBV4-3, the J gene TRBJ1-4; 10 bases fit TRBD1. The CDR3 contains 15 residues. The J segment lost 7 bases and the V segment lost 1 base, leaving 3 bases of the junction unmatched. Per the germline V gene, CDR1 is LGHNA and CDR2 is YSLEER. The CDR3 spells CASSQGTGGGEKLFF. In DNA form, the CDR3 reads TGCGCCAGCAGCCAAGGGACAGGGGGAGGTGAAAAACTGTTTTTT.

This clonotype turned up a few times. The chain is built from TRBV27 and TRBJ2-2; TRBD1 matches 8 bases. Germline V gene lookup returns CDR1 MNHEY and CDR2 SMNVEV (reference sequence). The length of the CDR3 is 14 residues. V lost 5 bases, J lost 6 bases, and 5 bases stayed unmatched. The CDR3 loop is CASSQWTGPGELFF. CDR3 nucleotides: TGTGCCAGCAGTCAGTGGACAGGGCCCGGGGAGCTGTTTTTT.

The chain has TRBV5-1 and TRBJ2-3; D unresolved. This CDR3 contains 11 residues. Trimming cost V 5 bases and J 7 bases, with 8 bases left between them. CDR1 and CDR2 (germline): SGHRS, YFSETQ. CDR3 in DNA: TGCGCCAGCAGTAAAGACCATACGCAGTATTTT. Residues: CASSKDHTQYF. Using reference TRBV5-1 and TRBJ2-3 for the parts outside the CDR3, the full variable domain is KAGVTQTPRYLIKTRGQQVTLSCSPISGHRSVSWYQQTPGQGLQFLFEYFSETQRNKGNFPGRFSGRQFSNSRSEMNVSTLELGDSALYLCASSKDHTQYFGPGTRLTVL.

J is TRBJ1-1 and V is TRBV9, with D uncertain. CDR3 length equals 14 residues. Germline V gene sequence: CDR1 SGDLS, CDR2 YYNGEE. The V end lost 3 bases, the J end lost 5 bases, and 14 bases lay between the germline ends. CDR3 nucleotides: TGTGCCAGCAGCGCAGGTCAGGCGGGTACTGAAGCTTTCTTT. Translated, it gives CASSAGQAGTEAFF. The full variable domain, with the rest looked up from reference TRBV9 and TRBJ1-1, is DSGVTQTPKHLITATGQRVTLRCSPRSGDLSVYWYQQSLDQGLQFLIQYYNGEERAKGNILERFSAQQFPDLHSELNLSSLELGDSALYFCASSAGQAGTEAFFGQGTRLTVV.

This clonotype has a handful of counts. The V gene is TRBV20-1, the J gene TRBJ2-6; D unclear. Germline loops: CDR1 DFQATT, CDR2 SNEGSKA (reference sequence). Trimming cost V 0 bases and J 11 bases, with 5 bases left between them. This CDR3 region has 11 residues. The CDR3 sequence is CSARDRDVLTF. In DNA form, the CDR3 reads TGCAGTGCTAGAGATCGAGACGTCCTGACTTTC.